The 12 T cell receptor beta chains below all came from one sample that was sequenced in a study of cytomegalovirus exposure and HLA in healthy donors. Use of 60 Vbeta and 13 Jbeta primers characterized the PCR. Data came from immunoSEQ multiplex PCR; TCRdb stores just in-frame clones and leaves some out. The table lists tens of thousands of clones, about two thirds of them singletons. The sequenced material came from PBMCs. The receptor set was obtained from a man aged 40-50 years in good health and CMV-seropositive.

This chain joins TRBV6-5 and TRBJ2-2; D perhaps matches TRBD2 (6 bases). Germline V CDR1 and CDR2: MNHEY, SVGAGI. The CDR3 loop spans 14 amino acids. V was trimmed by 6 bases and J by 6 bases, leaving 14 bases between them. Here the CDR3 reads CASRGPSEAGELFF. The DNA for the CDR3 is TGTGCCAGCAGGGGGCCTAGCGAGGCCGGGGAGCTGTTTTTT.

This chain links TRBV29-1 with TRBJ1-4; 8 bases fit TRBD1. Losses at the gene ends were 5 bases for V and 7 bases for J; bases not matched to a gene: 3. The CDR3 length is 12 residues. In germline, CDR1 is SQVTM, CDR2 ANQGSEA. Here the CDR3 DNA reads TGCAGCGTTCAGGACAGGGCTGAAAAACTGTTTTTT. Its translation: CSVQDRAEKLFF.

The CDR3 bases are TGTGCCAGCAGCCCTTACACCTACACTGAAGCTTTCTTT. It codes for CASSPYTYTEAFF. V and J are TRBV25-1 and TRBJ1-1, with unresolved D. The germline gives CDR1 MGHDK, CDR2 SYGVNS. V was trimmed by 6 bases and J by 3 bases, leaving 11 bases between them. The CDR3 is 13 residues long. The full variable domain, in which reference TRBV25-1 and TRBJ1-1 provide the parts outside the CDR3, is EADIYQTPRYLVIGTGKKITLECSQTMGHDKMYWYQQDPGMELHLIHYSYGVNSTEKGDLSSESTVSRIRTEHFPLTLESARPSHTSQYLCASSPYTYTEAFFGQGTRLTVV.

This chain links TRBV6-5 with TRBJ2-2; 9 bases agree with TRBD1. V shed 6 bases and J 1 base; nucleotides not matched to a gene: 3. There are 15 residues in the CDR3. Germline CDR1 MNHEY, CDR2 SVGAGI. CDR3 DNA sequence: TGTGCCAGCAGCCGACAGGGGGTGAACACCGGGGAGCTGTTTTTT. It yields the protein CASSRQGVNTGELFF.

The rearrangement uses TRBV21-1 and TRBJ1-6. TRBV21-1 is designated a pseudogene. There are 15 residues in the CDR3. The CDR3 nucleotides are TGTGCCAGCAGCAAAGCCGGGGGGGAGAATTCACCCCTCCACTTT. Its translation: CASSKAGGENSPLHF.

The CDR3 spells CASSAGTGDGVDGYTF. In nucleotides, the CDR3 is TGTGCCAGCAGCGCGGGGACTGGGGACGGTGTCGATGGCTACACCTTC. The chain carries TRBV9 and TRBJ1-2; weak D call: TRBD1 (5 bases). V gave up 3 bases and J gave up 6 bases, with 21 bases separating them. CDR1 and CDR2 (germline): SGDLS, YYNGEE. The CDR3 is 16 residues long.

This clone showed up just a few times. The V gene is TRBV4-2, the J gene TRBJ1-1; possibly TRBD1 for D (5 bases). Germline V gives CDR1 LGHNA, CDR2 YNFKEQ. This CDR3 region has 15 residues. The V and J ends lost 3 bases and 0 bases respectively, with 11 bases between them. The CDR3 loop reads CASSQGTDVNTEAFF. Here the CDR3 DNA reads TGTGCCAGCAGCCAGGGGACTGACGTGAACACTGAAGCTTTCTTT.

The table lists this clone with a few counts. The DNA for the CDR3 is TGTGCCAGCAGCTTAGGGCAGGGCCACGAGCAGTACTTC. Translation: CASSLGQGHEQYF. The V and J genes are TRBV7-3 and TRBJ2-5; possibly TRBD1 for D (5 bases). The J call is in doubt because the DNA end fits TRBJ2-7 better. The CDR3 has 13 residues. Germline loops: CDR1 SGHTA, CDR2 FQGTGA.

The rearrangement links TRBV7-2 to TRBJ1-1; D unclear. The CDR3 has 13 amino acids. CDR1 and CDR2 from the germline V gene are SGHTA and FQGNSA. V was pared by 5 bases and J by 0 bases, with 7 bases between. DNA of the CDR3: TGTGCCAGCAGCCCACACATGAACACTGAAGCTTTCTTT. Protein sequence: CASSPHMNTEAFF. Full variable domain (remainder filled in from reference TRBV7-2 and TRBJ1-1): GAGVSQSPSNKVTEKGKDVELRCDPISGHTALYWYRQSLGQGLEFLIYFQGNSAPDKSGLPSDRFSAERTGGSVSTLTIQRTQQEDSAVYLCASSPHMNTEAFFGQGTRLTVV.

The CDR3 loop reads CASSPRSVPQPQHF. CDR3 nucleotide sequence: TGTGCCAGCTCACCACGAAGCGTTCCTCAGCCCCAGCATTTT. This sequence joins TRBV18 and TRBJ1-5; D is unresolved. The CDR3 is 14 amino acids. Germline V gives CDR1 KGHSH, CDR2 LQKENI. V was clipped by 1 base and J by 6 bases, with 10 bases between them.

The chain joins TRBV2 to TRBJ1-2, with D unclear. The CDR3 totals 13 residues. CDR1 and CDR2 (germline): SNHLY, FYNNEI. The V and J ends lost 8 bases and 4 bases respectively, with 14 bases between them. This CDR3 reads CASSVAGAYGYTF. Written as DNA, the CDR3 is TGTGCCAGCTCGGTGGCAGGCGCCTATGGCTACACCTTC.

This chain joins TRBV2 and TRBJ1-2; TRBD1 matches at 7 bases. The CDR3 is 15 amino acids. V lost 4 bases, J lost 3 bases, and 8 bases stayed unmatched. Germline loops: CDR1 SNHLY, CDR2 FYNNEI. The CDR3: CASSGPGQRDYGYTF. The CDR3, as DNA: TGTGCCAGCAGTGGCCCGGGACAGAGAGACTATGGCTACACCTTC.